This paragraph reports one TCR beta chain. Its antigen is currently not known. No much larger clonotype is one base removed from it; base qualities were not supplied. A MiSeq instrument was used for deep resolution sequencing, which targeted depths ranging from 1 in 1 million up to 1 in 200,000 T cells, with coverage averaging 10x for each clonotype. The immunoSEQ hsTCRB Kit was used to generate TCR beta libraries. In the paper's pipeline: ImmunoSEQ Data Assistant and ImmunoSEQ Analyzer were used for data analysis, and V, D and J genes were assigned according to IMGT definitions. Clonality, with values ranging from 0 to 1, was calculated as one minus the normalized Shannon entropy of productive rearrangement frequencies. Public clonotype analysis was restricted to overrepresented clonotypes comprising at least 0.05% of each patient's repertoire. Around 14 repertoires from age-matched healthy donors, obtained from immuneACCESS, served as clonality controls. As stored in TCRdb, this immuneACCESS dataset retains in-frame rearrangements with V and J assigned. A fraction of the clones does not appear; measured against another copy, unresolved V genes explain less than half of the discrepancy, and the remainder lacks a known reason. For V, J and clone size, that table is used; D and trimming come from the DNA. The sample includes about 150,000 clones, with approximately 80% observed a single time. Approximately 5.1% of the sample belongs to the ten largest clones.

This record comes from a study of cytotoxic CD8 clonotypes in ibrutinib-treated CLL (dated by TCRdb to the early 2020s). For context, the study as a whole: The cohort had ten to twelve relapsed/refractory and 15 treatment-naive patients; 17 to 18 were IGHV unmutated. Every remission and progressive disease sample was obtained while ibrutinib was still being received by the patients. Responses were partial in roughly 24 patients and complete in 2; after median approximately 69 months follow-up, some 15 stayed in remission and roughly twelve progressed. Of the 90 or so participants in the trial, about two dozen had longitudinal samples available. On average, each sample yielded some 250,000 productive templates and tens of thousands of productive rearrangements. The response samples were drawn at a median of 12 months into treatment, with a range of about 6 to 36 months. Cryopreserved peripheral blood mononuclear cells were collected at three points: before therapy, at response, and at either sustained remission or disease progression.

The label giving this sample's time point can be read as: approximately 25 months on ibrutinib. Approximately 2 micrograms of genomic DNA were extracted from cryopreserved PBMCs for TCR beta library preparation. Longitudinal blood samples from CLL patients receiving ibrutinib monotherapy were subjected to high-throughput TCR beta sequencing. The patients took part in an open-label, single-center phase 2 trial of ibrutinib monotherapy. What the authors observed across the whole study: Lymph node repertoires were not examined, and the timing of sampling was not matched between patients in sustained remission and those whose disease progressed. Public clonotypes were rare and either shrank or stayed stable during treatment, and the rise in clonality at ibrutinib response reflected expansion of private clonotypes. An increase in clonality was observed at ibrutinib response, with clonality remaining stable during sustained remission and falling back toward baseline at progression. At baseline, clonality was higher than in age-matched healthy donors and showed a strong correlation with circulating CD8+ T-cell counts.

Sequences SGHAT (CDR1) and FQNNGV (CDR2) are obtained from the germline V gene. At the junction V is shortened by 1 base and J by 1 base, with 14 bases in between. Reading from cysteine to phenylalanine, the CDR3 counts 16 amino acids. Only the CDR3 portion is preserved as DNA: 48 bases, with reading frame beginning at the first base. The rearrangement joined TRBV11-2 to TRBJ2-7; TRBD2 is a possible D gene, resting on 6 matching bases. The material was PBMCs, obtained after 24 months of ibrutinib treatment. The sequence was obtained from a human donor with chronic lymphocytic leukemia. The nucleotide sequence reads TGTGCCAGCAGCTTAGGGCTGGTGGGAGGATCCTACGAGCAGTACTTC. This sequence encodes CASSLGLVGGSYEQYF.